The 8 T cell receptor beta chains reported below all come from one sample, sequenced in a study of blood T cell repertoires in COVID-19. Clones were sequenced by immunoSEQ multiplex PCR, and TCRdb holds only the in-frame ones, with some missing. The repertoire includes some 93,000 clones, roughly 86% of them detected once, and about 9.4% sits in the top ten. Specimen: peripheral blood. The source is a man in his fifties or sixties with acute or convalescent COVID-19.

The DNA of the CDR3 is TGTGCCAGCAGCCCTACCCTCGGACTAGCGGGAAGGACAGATACGCAGTATTTT. Translation: CASSPTLGLAGRTDTQYF. The rearrangement uses TRBV3-1 (or the pseudogene TRBV3-2) and TRBJ2-3; 12 nucleotides align to TRBD2. The V segment lost 4 bases and the J segment 3 bases; nucleotides outside the gene matches: 11. The CDR3 sequence is 18 residues long. Germline V gives CDR1 LGHDT, CDR2 YNNKEL (reference sequence).

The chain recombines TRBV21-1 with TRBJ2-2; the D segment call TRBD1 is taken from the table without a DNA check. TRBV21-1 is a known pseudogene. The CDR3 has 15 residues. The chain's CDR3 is CASSNDRGQTGELFF. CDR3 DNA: TGTGCCAGCAGCAACGACAGGGGGCAAACCGGGGAGCTGTTTTTT.

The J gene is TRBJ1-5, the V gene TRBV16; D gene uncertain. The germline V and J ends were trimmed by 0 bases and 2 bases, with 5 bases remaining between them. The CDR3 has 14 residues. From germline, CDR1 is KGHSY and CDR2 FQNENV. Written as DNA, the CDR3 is TGTGCCAGCAGCCAATCGCCAGGCAATCAGCCCCAGCATTTT. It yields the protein CASSQSPGNQPQHF.

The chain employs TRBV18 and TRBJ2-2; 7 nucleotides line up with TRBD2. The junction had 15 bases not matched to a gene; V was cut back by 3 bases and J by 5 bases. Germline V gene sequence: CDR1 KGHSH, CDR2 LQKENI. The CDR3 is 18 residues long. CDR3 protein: CASSPYRLAAGGTGELFF. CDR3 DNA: TGTGCCAGCTCACCCTATCGACTAGCCGCCGGAGGGACCGGGGAGCTGTTTTTT.

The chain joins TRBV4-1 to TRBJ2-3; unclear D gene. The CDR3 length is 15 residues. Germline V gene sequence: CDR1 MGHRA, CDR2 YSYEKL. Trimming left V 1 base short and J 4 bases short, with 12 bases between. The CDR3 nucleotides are TGCGCCAGCAGCCAAGTGGGCGTGGTGGCAGATACGCAGTATTTT. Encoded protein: CASSQVGVVADTQYF.

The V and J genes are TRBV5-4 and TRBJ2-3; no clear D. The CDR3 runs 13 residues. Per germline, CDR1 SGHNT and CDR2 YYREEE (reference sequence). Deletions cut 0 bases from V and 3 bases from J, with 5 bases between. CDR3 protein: CASSLAPTDTQYF. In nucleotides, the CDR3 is TGTGCCAGCAGCTTGGCTCCTACAGATACGCAGTATTTT.

The CDR3 DNA sequence: TGTGCCACCAGTGATTTAGGGGCAGGGGGTACCGGGGAGCTGTTTTTT. Protein sequence: CATSDLGAGGTGELFF. The chain joins TRBV24-1 to TRBJ2-2; 7 bases are shared with TRBD1. The trim removed 1 base at V and 5 bases at J, leaving 6 bases unmatched. Germline loops: CDR1 KGHDR, CDR2 SFDVKD. This CDR3 comprises 16 residues.

CDR3 loop: CASGLPPGGINTEAFF. The CDR3 coding sequence is TGTGCTAGTGGTTTGCCCCCGGGAGGGATTAACACTGAAGCTTTCTTT. The chain employs TRBV12-5 and TRBJ1-1, with unresolved D. Germline-derived CDR1 and CDR2 are LGHNT and FRNRAP. With 2 bases removed from V and 2 bases from J, the gap between germline ends came to 15 bases. CDR3 length equals 16 residues.